These T cell receptor beta chains were read from a single sample in a study of T cell clones after liver transplantation. The data were produced by immunoSEQ multiplex PCR, yet TCRdb's version contains in-frame clones alone and is incomplete. This table holds some 70,000 clones, about 80% found once. Sequencing used CD4+ T cells from blood, obtained before liver transplant. The receptors were sampled from a human donor who received a liver transplant. Each CDR3 is given with its conserved first and last residue. D genes are given only for firm matches. Not all rows give a size; the values are once, few, many and, for expanded clones, a class.

>TRBV19|-|-|TRBJ1-5
CASMPRGRREQPQHF
TGTGCCAGTATGCCGCGGGGGAGGAGGGAACAGCCCCAGCATTTT
>TRBV7-8|-|few|TRBJ2-3
CASSRAALKDTQYF
TGTGCCAGCAGTCGGGCCGCCTTAAAAGATACGCAGTATTTT
>TRBV7-9|-|-|TRBJ2-1
CASSLGLYNEQFF
TGTGCCAGCAGCCTGGGACTCTACAATGAGCAGTTCTTC
>TRBV28|TRBD1|-|TRBJ1-2
CASSLWAGGKNGYTF
TGTGCCAGCAGTTTATGGGCAGGGGGTAAGAATGGCTACACCTTC
>TRBV19|TRBD1|-|TRBJ1-2
CASTSPNRGYGYTF
TGTGCCAGTACCAGCCCCAACAGGGGCTATGGCTACACCTTC
>TRBV6-1|TRBD1|-|TRBJ2-1
CASSKLGDSEEQFF
TGTGCCAGCAGTAAATTGGGGGACAGCGAGGAGCAGTTCTTC
>TRBV28|-|once|TRBJ1-2
CASSLLVPGRVKTGYGYTF
TGTGCCAGCAGTTTATTAGTCCCCGGCAGGGTAAAAACGGGTTATGGCTACACCTTC
>TRBV27|TRBD2|once|TRBJ2-2
CASRPLAGYGGELFF
TGTGCCAGCCGACCACTAGCGGGATATGGCGGGGAGCTGTTTTTT
>TRBV4-1|TRBD2|-|TRBJ2-5
CASSRGVASGIMETQYF
TGCGCCAGCAGCCGAGGGGTCGCTAGCGGGATCATGGAGACCCAGTACTTC
>TRBV2|TRBD1|-|TRBJ2-2
CASTGQGLNTGELFF
TGTGCCAGCACGGGACAGGGATTAAACACCGGGGAGCTGTTTTTT
>TRBV7-2|TRBD1|few|TRBJ2-7
CASSARQGGYEQYF
TGTGCCAGCAGCGCCCGACAGGGTGGTTACGAGCAGTACTTC
>TRBV19|-|once|TRBJ1-2
CASSIGLDGYTF
TGTGCCAGTAGTATAGGTTTGGATGGCTACACCTTC
>TRBV7-2|TRBD1|-|TRBJ2-7
CASSSAGTAYEQYF
TGTGCCAGCAGCTCCGCCGGGACAGCATACGAGCAGTACTTC
>TRBV7-2|TRBD1|-|TRBJ2-2
CASSVPTGTANTGELFF
TGTGCCAGCAGCGTTCCTACAGGGACAGCCAACACCGGGGAGCTGTTTTTT
>TRBV7-6|TRBD1|-|TRBJ1-1
CASSPDPPRGLVEAFF
TGTGCCAGCAGCCCAGATCCTCCCAGGGGGCTAGTTGAAGCTTTCTTT
>TRBV19|TRBD2|-|TRBJ2-1
CASSIASGGEFF
TGTGCCAGTAGTATCGCTAGCGGCGGGGAGTTCTTC
>TRBV10-3|-|-|TRBJ2-1
CAISEFTVQNEQFF
TGTGCCATCAGTGAGTTTACAGTCCAAAATGAGCAGTTCTTC
>TRBV5-1|-|-|TRBJ2-1
CASSLEAASYNEQFF
TGCGCCAGCAGCTTAGAGGCCGCCTCCTACAATGAGCAGTTCTTC
>TRBV5-1|TRBD2|-|TRBJ2-2
CASSPGGSGRSGELFF
TGCGCCAGCAGCCCCGGCGGGAGCGGGAGGTCCGGGGAGCTGTTTTTT
>TRBV7-9|-|few|TRBJ2-1
CASSSDLKYNEQFF
TGTGCCAGCAGCTCCGACCTAAAATACAATGAGCAGTTCTTC
>TRBV7-8|-|-|TRBJ2-5
CASNPPFRGETQYF
TGTGCCAGCAACCCCCCGTTTCGGGGAGAGACCCAGTACTTC
>TRBV27|-|-|TRBJ2-1
CASSFAAGFNEQFF
TGTGCCAGCAGTTTTGCTGCAGGGTTCAATGAGCAGTTCTTC
>TRBV30|TRBD2|-|TRBJ2-5
CAWSVGGSGQETQYF
TGTGCCTGGAGTGTAGGCGGGAGTGGGCAAGAGACCCAGTACTTC
>TRBV28|-|-|TRBJ2-7
CASSYGPASYEQYF
TGTGCCAGCTCCTACGGGCCGGCTTCCTACGAGCAGTACTTC
>TRBV7-2|-|few|TRBJ2-3
CASSLVGGVSTDTQYF
TGTGCCAGCAGCTTAGTCGGAGGGGTGAGCACAGATACGCAGTATTTT
>TRBV13|-|few|TRBJ1-1
CASSLWGLEAFF
TGTGCCAGCAGCTTATGGGGACTTGAAGCTTTCTTT
>TRBV18|-|few|TRBJ1-1
CASSRLDSINTEAFF
TGTGCCAGCTCACGACTGGACAGCATCAACACTGAAGCTTTCTTT
>TRBV7-8|-|once|TRBJ1-5
CASSIGALGPQHF
TGTGCCAGCTCGATTGGAGCCCTGGGGCCCCAGCATTTT
>TRBV7-2|-|-|TRBJ1-1
CASSRRGTEAFF
TGTGCCAGCAGCCGCAGGGGCACTGAAGCTTTCTTT